The T cell receptor (beta chain) described here comes from a study of cytomegalovirus exposure and HLA in healthy donors. V was clipped by 5 bases and J by 3 bases; unmatched bases: 3. This CDR3 is 13 amino acids long. CDR1 is SGHVS, CDR2 FNYEAQ, per germline. Primers: 60 Vbeta forward and 13 Jbeta reverse. Libraries were prepared by immunoSEQ multiplex PCR; TCRdb keeps only in-frame clonotypes and omits some of them. The sample consists of 150,000 to 200,000 clones, 75% to 85% of them appearing once. This TCR derives from a woman in her 30s in good health and CMV-seropositive. Sequenced sample: PBMCs. The genes are TRBV7-6 and TRBJ2-5, with TRBD2 matching over 7 bases. Written as DNA, the CDR3 is TGTGCCAGCAGCCGAGGGAGGGAAGAGACCCAGTACTTC. Translating gives CASSRGREETQYF.